The 28 T cell receptor beta chains below all came from one sample that was sequenced in a study of T cells in Graves' hyperthyroidism and ophthalmopathy (dated by TCRdb to the late 2010s). Library preparation employed multiplex PCR. For sequencing, an Illumina HiSeq 2000 was employed. The TCR beta CDR3 regions were amplified from RNA transcripts. The first round of RT-PCR for the TCR CDR3 was performed with the HTBI primer set and the Qiagen OneStep RT-PCR kit. TCRdb handled the public reads itself, with Q25 trimming in fastp and clone calling in MiXCR, and kept productive beta chains. Merged by CDR3 protein, the rows form single entries marked with the most common genes and DNA. The sample table records some 340,000 distinct CDR3 sequences; approximately 14% of these occur just once. 30% to 35% of the sample rests with the top ten. Sequencing input: blood. The receptors come from a woman in her 40s with Graves' ophthalmopathy.

This clonotype occurred many times. J is TRBJ2-3 and V is TRBV15; D call uncertain. Trimming removed 3 bases at V and 1 base at J, with 2 bases between. This CDR3 has 12 residues. Germline loops: CDR1 LNHNV, CDR2 YYDKDF (reference sequence). This chain's CDR3 is CATSRGTDTQYF. The CDR3 nucleotides are TGTGCCACCAGCAGGGGCACAGATACGCAGTATTTT.

This clonotype was picked up many times. The chain uses TRBV7-9 and TRBJ2-1; 8 bases match TRBD1. Unmatched junction bases numbered 10, after V lost 5 bases and J lost 10 bases. CDR1 SEHNR and CDR2 FQNEAQ come from the germline V gene (reference sequence). The CDR3 spans 14 residues. The chain's CDR3 is CASSHSDRAGEQFF. As DNA, the CDR3 is TGTGCCAGCAGCCACTCGGACAGGGCGGGCGAGCAGTTCTTC.

The sample holds a few counts of this clonotype. The chain uses TRBV20-1 and TRBJ2-5; 7 bases map to TRBD2. V shed 3 bases and J 2 bases; nucleotides not matched to a gene: 18. Germline lookup yields CDR1 DFQATT and CDR2 SNEGSKA (reference sequence). The CDR3 is 18 amino acids. CDR3: CSARGGGNSGKVQETQYF. The CDR3 nucleotides read TGCAGTGCTAGGGGGGGGGGAAATAGCGGAAAAGTTCAAGAGACCCAGTACTTC.

The sample holds many counts of this clonotype. CDR3 in DNA: TGTGCCAGCAGTTTAGGGGTTGTAAGAAGGACACTGAGGACCGGGGAGCTGTTTTTT. Protein: CASSLGVVRRTLRTGELFF. This chain links TRBV28 with TRBJ2-2; tentative D call: TRBD1 (5 bases). Trimming shortened V by 2 bases and J by 5 bases, and 24 bases separated the two germline ends. CDR3 length: 19 residues. Germline CDR1 and CDR2: MDHEN and SYDVKM.

On this clonotype: At one boundary the junction diverges from the germline segment, which might be a read error. The CDR3 loop is CTSSPLDRGPHGYTF. The CDR3 DNA reads as TGTACCAGCAGCCCGTTGGACAGGGGGCCCCATGGCTACACCTTC. The rearrangement joins TRBV7-9 to TRBJ1-2; 11 bases map to TRBD1. The CDR3 is 15 residues long. The germline V gene has CDR1 SEHNR and CDR2 FQNEAQ (reference sequence).

This clonotype occurred a few times. A read error is possible here, since a much larger clone lies one base away. This chain uses TRBV28 with TRBJ2-7; D could derive from TRBD1 or TRBD2 (5 bases each). Germline CDR1 reads MDHEN; CDR2 reads SYDVKM. Trimming removed 5 bases at V and 0 bases at J, with 14 bases between. CDR3 length equals 15 residues. The CDR3 spells CASSPQVAGSYEQYF. In DNA, the CDR3 is TGTGCCAGCAGTCCACAGGTGGCGGGCTCCTACGAGCAGTACTTC.

This clonotype was found many times. The chain links TRBV20-1 to TRBJ2-3; D uncertain. CDR1 is DFQATT and CDR2 is SNEGSKA in the germline V gene (reference sequence). CDR3 length: 17 amino acids. The germline V and J ends were trimmed by 1 base and 2 bases, with 19 bases remaining between them. The CDR3 sequence: CSARGGLRITNTDTQYF. The CDR3 coding sequence is TGCAGTGCTAGAGGTGGCCTGCGGATTACAAACACAGATACGCAGTATTTT.

With regard to this clonotype: An end of the junction differs from the germline gene, which may be a read error. The gene calls are TRBV11-3 and TRBJ1-1; no reliable D call. The CDR3 contains 15 residues. The V gene's germline CDR1 is SGHNT and CDR2 YENEEA. CDR3 amino acids: CAGSLGSQRNIEAFF. The DNA for the CDR3 is TGTGCCGGCAGCTTAGGATCACAGAGGAATATTGAAGCTTTCTTT. Full variable domain (remainder filled in from reference TRBV11-3 and TRBJ1-1): EAGVVQSPRYKIIEKKQPVAFWCNPISGHNTLYWYLQNLGQGPELLIRYENEEAVDDSQLPKDRFSAERLKGVDSTLKIQPAELGDSAVYLCAGSLGSQRNIEAFFGQGTRLTVV.

There are many counts of this clonotype. J is TRBJ2-2 and V is TRBV19; 8 nucleotides match TRBD2. The junction had 10 bases not matched to a gene; V was cut back by 7 bases and J by 3 bases. CDR1 is LNHDA and CDR2 is SQIVND in the germline V gene (reference sequence). There are 16 residues in the CDR3. The CDR3 region has the DNA TGTGCCAGTACTTCGATGAGCGGGGGTCACACCGGGGAGCTGTTTTTT. Translated: CASTSMSGGHTGELFF. Full variable domain (missing parts from reference TRBV19 and TRBJ2-2): DGGITQSPKYLFRKEGQNVTLSCEQNLNHDAMYWYRQDPGQGLRLIYYSQIVNDFQKGDIAEGYSVSREKKESFPLTVTSAQKNPTAFYLCASTSMSGGHTGELFFGEGSRLTVL.

V is TRBV6-1 and J is TRBJ1-4; possible D gene TRBD1, 5 bases. The CDR3 length is 13 residues. Germline CDR1 and CDR2: MNHNS and SASEGT. The germline V and J ends were trimmed by 2 bases and 5 bases, with 6 bases remaining between them. This chain's CDR3 is CASSERQNEKLFF. In DNA form, the CDR3 reads TGTGCCAGCAGTGAAAGACAGAATGAAAAACTGTTTTTT.

This clonotype was seen once. This sequence joins TRBV14 and TRBJ1-1; 9 bases align to TRBD1. Unmatched junction bases numbered 10, after V lost 4 bases and J lost 4 bases. The germline V gene has CDR1 SGHDN and CDR2 FVKESK. CDR3 size: 16 residues. CDR3 region: CASSPLLRTGATEAFF. The CDR3 coding sequence is TGTGCCAGCAGCCCTCTTCTAAGGACAGGGGCCACTGAAGCTTTCTTT.

The V and J genes are TRBV18 and TRBJ2-2; D call uncertain. With 3 bases removed from V and 5 bases from J, the gap between germline ends came to 10 bases. This CDR3 is built from 14 residues. Germline CDR1 KGHSH, CDR2 LQKENI. CDR3 DNA sequence: TGTGCCAGCTCACCGGACGGCTCTACCGGGGAGCTGTTTTTT. As protein: CASSPDGSTGELFF.

This clonotype was counted many times. The chain employs TRBV2 and TRBJ2-3; possibly TRBD2 for D (6 bases). Germline CDR1 reads SNHLY; CDR2 reads FYNNEI. V was trimmed by 4 bases and J by 4 bases, leaving 15 bases between them. The CDR3 runs 15 residues. The CDR3 protein is CASSASVLGPDTQYF. The CDR3 DNA is TGTGCCAGCAGTGCTAGCGTGCTGGGCCCAGATACGCAGTATTTT. The full variable domain, its missing parts supplied by reference TRBV2 and TRBJ2-3, is EPEVTQTPSHQVTQMGQEVILRCVPISNHLYFYWYRQILGQKVEFLVSFYNNEISEKSEIFDDQFSVERPDGSNFTLKIRSTKLEDSAMYFCASSASVLGPDTQYFGPGTRLTVL.

The chain has TRBV5-4 and TRBJ1-3; D remains unclear. Germline lookup yields CDR1 SGHNT and CDR2 YYREEE (reference sequence). The CDR3 covers 15 residues. V lost 2 bases to trimming and J lost 0 bases, with 9 bases between them. The CDR3 DNA is TGTGCCAGCAGCTTACGACATGGCTCTGGAAACACCATATATTTT. As protein: CASSLRHGSGNTIYF.

Only a few counts were recorded for this clonotype. The chain recombines TRBV25-1 with TRBJ2-5, with D tentatively TRBD1 (6 bases). Trimming removed 10 bases at V and 2 bases at J, with 17 bases between. The CDR3 is made up of 14 amino acids. Germline lookup yields CDR1 MGHDK and CDR2 SYGVNS. The CDR3 nucleotides are TGTGCCACCACCAGAGGGGGATGGCAAGAGACCCAGTACTTC. The encoded protein is CATTRGGWQETQYF.

The V gene is TRBV20-1, the J gene TRBJ2-2; no reliable D call. The CDR3 is made up of 14 amino acids. Germline V gene sequence: CDR1 DFQATT, CDR2 SNEGSKA (reference sequence). V was cut by 4 bases and J by 7 bases, with 16 bases left in between. The CDR3 bases are TGCAGTGCTATGGGTTCATTCTTCGACGGGGAGCTGTTTTTT. It encodes CSAMGSFFDGELFF.

Ten or more counts support this clonotype. The CDR3 DNA reads as TGTGCCAGCAGTTTTACGGTTAACACTGAAGCTTTCTTT. Protein: CASSFTVNTEAFF. This chain connects TRBV28 to TRBJ1-1; no firm D call. Germline V gene data show CDR1 as MDHEN and CDR2 as SYDVKM. The CDR3 runs 13 residues. Trimming removed 3 bases at V and 2 bases at J, with 7 bases between.

A few counts support this clonotype. This rearrangement joins TRBV30 to TRBJ2-5; D may correspond to TRBD1 or TRBD2 (5 bases each). CDR3 length: 13 amino acids. V was pared by 1 base and J by 5 bases, with 11 bases between. Per germline, CDR1 GTSNPN and CDR2 SVGIG (reference sequence). DNA for the CDR3: TGTGCCTGGAGTGCGGGGACCTGGGAGACCCAGTACTTC. It specifies CAWSAGTWETQYF.

This clonotype was seen many times. This may come from a read error, since a much larger clone is one base off. The chain joins TRBV7-2 to TRBJ2-7; 8 bases align to TRBD1. The germline gives CDR1 SGHTA, CDR2 FQGNSA. J gave up 2 bases and V 1 base, and 1 base lay outside the gene matches. The CDR3 consists of 14 residues. The chain's CDR3 is CASSLEQGAYEQYF. CDR3 bases: TGTGCCAGCAGCTTAGAACAGGGGGCCTACGAGCAGTACTTC.

The J gene is TRBJ1-5, the V gene TRBV19; no firm D call. The ends were cut back, 3 bases at V and 0 bases at J, with 18 bases in the middle. The CDR3 extends over 18 amino acids. CDR1 is LNHDA, CDR2 SQIVND, per germline (reference sequence). Here the CDR3 DNA reads TGTGCCAGTAGTATTGGGGAAAGCCTCCCATATAGCAATCAGCCCCAGCATTTT. Protein product: CASSIGESLPYSNQPQHF.

The J gene is TRBJ2-1, the V gene TRBV20-1; 15 bases agree with TRBD2. V gave up 3 bases and J gave up 4 bases; unmatched junction bases: 13. CDR3 size: 19 residues. Germline V gene lookup returns CDR1 DFQATT and CDR2 SNEGSKA (reference sequence). The CDR3 is CSARPFPGTSGGYYNEQFF. CDR3 coding DNA: TGCAGTGCTAGGCCTTTTCCCGGGACTAGCGGGGGGTATTACAATGAGCAGTTCTTC.

In this sample, this clonotype turned up many times. The rearrangement links TRBV29-1 to TRBJ2-3; TRBD1 aligns across 8 bases. Germline CDR1 and CDR2: SQVTM and ANQGSEA. The CDR3 consists of 13 residues. The trim removed 5 bases at V and 2 bases at J, leaving 3 bases unmatched. The CDR3 spells CSVMTGVTDTQYF. The DNA for the CDR3 is TGCAGCGTTATGACAGGGGTCACAGATACGCAGTATTTT.

This sequence joins TRBV16 and TRBJ1-1, with D unclear. V was shortened by 4 bases and J by 3 bases, with 21 bases between the two germline ends. CDR3 length: 17 residues. Germline assignment: CDR1 KGHSY and CDR2 FQNENV. CDR3 nucleotides: TGTGCCAGCAGCCCCCCACTGAATTTGGGTTGGCACACTGAAGCTTTCTTT. Translation: CASSPPLNLGWHTEAFF.

The rearrangement uses TRBV4-1 and TRBJ2-2; a weak D match, TRBD1 (5 bases). This CDR3 is built from 16 residues. V lost 0 bases to trimming and J lost 2 bases, with 10 bases between them. Germline-derived CDR1 and CDR2 are MGHRA and YSYEKL. CDR3 nucleotide sequence: TGCGCCAGCAGCCAAGATCTCGACAGAAACACCGGGGAGCTGTTTTTT. Protein sequence: CASSQDLDRNTGELFF.

The chain uses TRBV27 and TRBJ2-1; maybe TRBD1 (6 bases). The CDR3 consists of 15 residues. Trimming cost V 6 bases and J 0 bases, with 12 bases left between them. The germline gives CDR1 MNHEY, CDR2 SMNVEV (reference sequence). This chain's CDR3 is CASSLDRNSYNEQFF. CDR3 nucleotide sequence: TGTGCCAGCAGCCTGGACAGAAACTCCTACAATGAGCAGTTCTTC.

The chain links TRBV6-2 or TRBV6-3 to TRBJ2-1; TRBD2 aligns across 8 bases. This CDR3 has 14 residues. Trimming removed 6 bases from V and 5 bases from J; junction bases left unmatched: 6. Germline loops: CDR1 MNHEY, CDR2 SVGEGT. This CDR3 is CASRLREVNNEQFF. Here the CDR3 DNA reads TGTGCCAGCAGGTTGCGGGAGGTAAACAATGAGCAGTTCTTC.

This clonotype has a handful of counts. The V and J genes are TRBV25-1 and TRBJ1-2; 8 nucleotides align to TRBD1. Trimming removed 6 bases from V and 6 bases from J; junction bases left unmatched: 9. Germline CDR1 is MGHDK and CDR2 is SYGVNS. This CDR3 is built from 14 residues. The DNA of the CDR3 is TGTGCCAGCAGCGAGACAGGGGCTCTTGATGGCTACACCTTC. Protein sequence: CASSETGALDGYTF.

The table lists this clonotype with many counts. The chain has TRBV27 and TRBJ2-3; 8 bases match TRBD1. In germline, CDR1 is MNHEY, CDR2 SMNVEV (reference sequence). The CDR3 is 14 residues long. The ends lost 4 bases at V and 1 base at J; junction bases unmatched: 1. The CDR3 DNA is TGTGCCAGCAGTTGGGGACAGGGCACAGATACGCAGTATTTT. This translates into CASSWGQGTDTQYF.